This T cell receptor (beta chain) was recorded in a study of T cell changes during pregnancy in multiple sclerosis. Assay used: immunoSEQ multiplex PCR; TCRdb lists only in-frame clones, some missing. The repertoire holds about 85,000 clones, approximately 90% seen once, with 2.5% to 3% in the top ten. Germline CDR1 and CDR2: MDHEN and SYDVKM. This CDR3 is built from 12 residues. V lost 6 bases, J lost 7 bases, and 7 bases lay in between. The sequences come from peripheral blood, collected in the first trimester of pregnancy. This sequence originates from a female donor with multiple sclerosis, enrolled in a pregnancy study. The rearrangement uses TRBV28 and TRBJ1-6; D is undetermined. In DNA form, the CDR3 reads TGTGCCAGCAGCTTAGAGAATTCACCCCTCCACTTT. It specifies CASSLENSPLHF.